This paragraph reports one T cell receptor beta chain. Its antigen is unidentified. This sample stems from a study of a mutant IDH1 vaccine in newly diagnosed glioma. Study context: Most had both radiotherapy and temozolomide beforehand; others had only one.

This CDR3 comprises 14 residues. The germline V gene has CDR1 KGHSH and CDR2 LQKENI. V was clipped by 2 bases and J by 0 bases, with 8 bases between them. Sequenced by immunoSEQ multiplex PCR; TCRdb stores in-frame clones only, minus some. The sample shows about 130,000 clones, roughly 78% of them seen only once. Regarding time point: week 11, during vaccination. Each vaccine dose was 300 ug of mutant IDH1 20-mer peptide, with topical imiquimod. Study-level findings and limits: Of all patients, under 95% showed vaccine-induced immune responses. Pseudoprogression seemed unlinked to shifts in top peripheral T cell clonotypes.

The J gene is TRBJ2-7, the V gene TRBV18; D uncertain. The TCR was taken from a man in his forties with glioma. The sample consisted of PBMCs, taken from a glioma patient whose treatment included an IDH1 peptide vaccine. For the CDR3, the DNA is TGTGCCAGCTCACCAGAGTTTAGCTCCTACGAGCAGTACTTC. Amino acids: CASSPEFSSYEQYF. Full variable domain (outside the CDR3, taken from reference TRBV18 and TRBJ2-7): NAGVMQNPRHLVRRRGQEARLRCSPMKGHSHVYWYRQLPEEGLKFMVYLQKENIIDESGMPKERFSAEFPKEGPSILRIQQVVRGDSAAYFCASSPEFSSYEQYFGPGTRLTVT.